This TCR beta chain was captured in a study of blood T cell repertoires in COVID-19. About the research overall: Some COVID-19 samples were acute and others convalescent; all came from the United States, Italy and Spain.

In the original analysis: Nucleated cell counts were estimated from reference gene primer amplification. The repertoire was sequenced with immunoSEQ multiplex PCR; TCRdb's copy has only in-frame clones and lacks some. D and trimming were read from the DNA, whereas the V and J calls and clone size are those reported in that table. The sample shows roughly 300,000 clones, about 83% of them seen only once. This CDR3 has 15 residues. Germline V CDR1 and CDR2: MNHNY, SVGAGI (reference sequence). The J segment lost 4 bases and the V segment lost 7 bases, leaving 10 bases of the junction unmatched. Sequenced material: peripheral blood. This sequence originates from a woman aged 50 to 65 with acute or convalescent COVID-19. V gene TRBV6-6 combines with J gene TRBJ1-5; 7 nucleotides line up with TRBD1. In DNA, the CDR3 is TGTGCCAGCAAACCACACGACAGGGAGAATCAGCCCCAGCATTTT. Translating it yields CASKPHDRENQPQHF.